Listed below are T cell receptor beta chains from one sample, sequenced in a study of beta chain features in type 1 diabetes. The method was immunoSEQ multiplex PCR; TCRdb's version includes in-frame clones alone and lacks a portion of them. The repertoire holds roughly 130,000 clones, about 8.7% seen once, with about 0.66% in the top ten. The sequencing input was central memory CD4+ T cells from blood. The receptors were sampled from a man between 18 and 29 years old in good health. The CDR3 runs from the conserved cysteine through the conserved F or W. Clone size is shown for a subset of rows, as once, few, many or a class of expanded clone.

TRBJ2-3 TRBV9 few CASSVGLAGGQYTQYF
TRBJ2-1 TRBV7-8 . CASSPGGAGSSYNEQFF
TRBJ2-6 TRBV10-2 . CASTLAAAGANVLTF
TRBJ2-1 TRBV6-5 once CASRPTGPNEQFF
TRBJ2-7 TRBV9 few CASSVGTGTGQRTIPYEQYF
TRBJ1-3 TRBV18 . CASSPDRGYTIYF
TRBJ1-5 TRBV30 few CAWSVRLNQPQHF
TRBJ2-3 TRBV19 few CASSIGRSSGGLRDTQYF
TRBJ1-1 TRBV20-1 . CSAPLGAEAFF
TRBJ2-7 TRBV28 few CAESSGGSDYEQYF
TRBJ2-1 TRBV28 . CASGAGTPLYNEQFF
TRBJ2-5 TRBV7-6 . CASAPPGETQYF
TRBJ1-4 TRBV5-1 few CASSPSGGEKLFF
TRBJ1-2 TRBV28 few CASISAGQGAISGYTF
TRBJ2-1 TRBV7-9 few CASSLGSPYNEQFF
TRBJ1-2 TRBV4-3 . CASSQDWQLGANYGYTF
TRBJ1-4 TRBV19 . CASSTGQGVEKLFF
TRBJ2-3 TRBV7-9 many CASSLGTIADTQYF
TRBJ1-2 TRBV30 . CAWTGGLYGYTF
TRBJ1-2 TRBV6-5 few CASSTPDRVYYGYTF